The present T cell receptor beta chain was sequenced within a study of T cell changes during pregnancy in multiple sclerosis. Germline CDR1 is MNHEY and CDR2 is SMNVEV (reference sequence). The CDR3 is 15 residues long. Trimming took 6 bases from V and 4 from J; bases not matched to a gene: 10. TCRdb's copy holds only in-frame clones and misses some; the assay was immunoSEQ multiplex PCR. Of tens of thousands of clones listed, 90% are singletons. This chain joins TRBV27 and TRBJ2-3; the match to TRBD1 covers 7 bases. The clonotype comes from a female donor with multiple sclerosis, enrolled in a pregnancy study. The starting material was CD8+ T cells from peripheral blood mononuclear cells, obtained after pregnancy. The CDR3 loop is CASRDRDSTSDTQYF. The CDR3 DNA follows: TGTGCCAGCAGGGATCGGGACAGCACCTCAGATACGCAGTATTTT.